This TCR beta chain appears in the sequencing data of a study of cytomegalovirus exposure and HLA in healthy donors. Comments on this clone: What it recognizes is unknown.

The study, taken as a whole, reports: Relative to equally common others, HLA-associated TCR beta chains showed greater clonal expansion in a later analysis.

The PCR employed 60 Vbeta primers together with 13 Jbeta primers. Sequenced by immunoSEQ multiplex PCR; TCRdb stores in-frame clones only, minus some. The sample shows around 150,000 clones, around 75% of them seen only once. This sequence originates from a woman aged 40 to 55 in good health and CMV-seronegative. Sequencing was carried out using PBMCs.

Written as DNA, the CDR3 is TGTGCCAGTAGCGTTTACCATGATGGTTTATTCCAGGATTCACCCCTCCACTTT. Amino acids: CASSVYHDGLFQDSPLHF. J is TRBJ1-6 and V is TRBV19, with D unresolved. Germline V gene lookup returns CDR1 LNHDA and CDR2 SQIVND (reference sequence). This CDR3 is 18 amino acids long. Trimming removed 6 bases from V and 8 bases from J, with 26 bases in between.